The present T cell receptor beta chain was sequenced within a study of beta chain features in type 1 diabetes. Study-wide context: The study found patients and healthy donors alike in age, gender and cell yields.

Study outcomes and limitations: Small HLA sub-analyses could not settle whether HLA shapes TCRB rearrangement.

Naive, central memory, regulatory and stem cell-like memory cells within the CD4+ compartment were sorted using CD45RO/CCR7/CD25/CD127/CD95/CD27. Expressed TCRB transcripts were sequenced, since all the RNA that had been isolated was reverse transcribed. Measured with immunoSEQ multiplex PCR; TCRdb has only the in-frame clones, and not every one. The profile shows around 170,000 clones, approximately 8.4% of them singletons. This clone was observed a few times. Its target is unknown. V was shortened by 0 bases and J by 0 bases, with 3 bases between the two germline ends. Germline assignment: CDR1 GTSNPN and CDR2 SVGIG (reference sequence). CDR3 length: 14 amino acids.

The sequence derives from a woman between 18 and 30 years old in good health. The chain carries TRBV30 and TRBJ1-6; D not resolved. Source material: central memory CD4+ T cells from blood. The CDR3 DNA sequence: TGTGCCTGGAGTGTCCACTCCTATAATTCACCCCTCCACTTT. Translated, it gives CAWSVHSYNSPLHF.